The clone carrying this T cell receptor beta chain is classed as medium-sized. Its antigen remains unknown. Study-wide results and caveats: Tumor Tregs overlapped most with tumor, then blood, naive CD4+ cells.

Memory CD4+ cells were defined as CD4+CD45RO+CD25-. This CDR3 has 13 amino acids. Germline CDR1 KGHDR, CDR2 SFDVKD. Losses at the gene ends were 4 bases for V and 3 bases for J; bases not matched to a gene: 1. Semi-nested PCR with Nested Universal Primer A followed constant-region reverse priming of full-length variable regions. TCRdb itself ran the 5' RACE reads through MiXCR, one entry per CDR3 protein. Among approximately 60,000 distinct CDR3 sequences listed, 25% to 35% were seen once. The sequenced sample consisted of tumor-infiltrating memory CD4+ T cells sorted from the breast tumor. The subset is: memory CD4+ T cells, CD4+CD45RO+CD25-. This chain uses TRBV24-1 with TRBJ1-2; 7 nucleotides match TRBD1. The clonotype originates from a female donor with breast cancer. The CDR3 reads CATSEDRYYGYTF. In nucleotides, the CDR3 is TGTGCCACCAGTGAGGACAGGTACTATGGCTACACCTTC.